This T cell receptor beta chain was identified during a study of sequential checkpoint blockade in melanoma. As for the study in general: About 89 pretreatment tumor DNA samples were TCRβ immunosequenced.

The assay was immunoSEQ multiplex PCR, and TCRdb's table has in-frame clones only and misses some. This table has around 9,800 clones, 24% appearing once. Documented treatment: randomized to nivolumab then ipilimumab (arm A) or the reverse (arm B). Broader study findings: PD-L1 staining and CD8+ counts, not mutational load, tracked tumor T-cell clonality.

Turning to this clone: Its antigen remains unidentified. An end of the junction differs from the germline gene, which may be a read error.

This material consisted of tumor tissue (inferred from file names), taken from a patient given nivolumab and ipilimumab in sequence. The clonotype comes from a human donor with melanoma.

CDR3 sequence (DNA): TGTGCTAGCAGCTCCCACCAGGGGGCAGATACGCAGTATTTT. It is translated as CASSSHQGADTQYF. The chain is built from TRBV7-6 and TRBJ2-3; 7 bases align to TRBD1. The CDR3 has 14 amino acids. CDR1 and CDR2 from the germline V gene are SGHVS and FNYEAQ.